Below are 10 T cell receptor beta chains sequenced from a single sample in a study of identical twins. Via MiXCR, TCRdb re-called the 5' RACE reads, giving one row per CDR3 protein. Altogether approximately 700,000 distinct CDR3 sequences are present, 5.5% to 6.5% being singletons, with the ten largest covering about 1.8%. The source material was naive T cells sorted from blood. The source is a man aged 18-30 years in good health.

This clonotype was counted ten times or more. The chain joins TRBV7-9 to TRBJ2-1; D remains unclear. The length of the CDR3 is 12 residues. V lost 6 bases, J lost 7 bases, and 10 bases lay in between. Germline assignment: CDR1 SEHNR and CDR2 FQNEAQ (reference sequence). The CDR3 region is CASSLVVNEQFF. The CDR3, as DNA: TGTGCCAGCAGTTTGGTGGTTAATGAGCAGTTCTTC.

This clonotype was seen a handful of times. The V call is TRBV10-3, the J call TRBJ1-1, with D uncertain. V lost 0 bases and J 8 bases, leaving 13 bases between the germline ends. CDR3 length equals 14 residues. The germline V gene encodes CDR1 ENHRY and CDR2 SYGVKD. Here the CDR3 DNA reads TGTGCCATCAGTGAGTCGAGAGATCTCGTGGAAGCTTTCTTT. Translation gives CAISESRDLVEAFF.

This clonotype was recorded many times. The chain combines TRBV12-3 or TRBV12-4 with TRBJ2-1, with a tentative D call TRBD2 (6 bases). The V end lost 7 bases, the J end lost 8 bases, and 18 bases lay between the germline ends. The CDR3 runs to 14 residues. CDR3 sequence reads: CASTLIGRGDEQFF. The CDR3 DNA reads TGTGCCAGCACTCTTATAGGGCGGGGAGATGAGCAGTTCTTC.

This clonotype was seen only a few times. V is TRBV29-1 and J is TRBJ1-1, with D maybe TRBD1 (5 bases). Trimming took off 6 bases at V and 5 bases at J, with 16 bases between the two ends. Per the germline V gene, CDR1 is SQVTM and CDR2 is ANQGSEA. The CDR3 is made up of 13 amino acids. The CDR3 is CSVKRDPSTEAFF. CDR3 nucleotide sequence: TGCAGCGTAAAAAGGGACCCCTCGACTGAAGCTTTCTTT.

The CDR3 DNA follows: TGTGCCAGCCAGTTTAGGACGGGTAACACTGAAGCTTTCTTT. Translation gives CASQFRTGNTEAFF. This rearrangement joins TRBV6-5 to TRBJ1-1; D is undetermined. With 8 bases removed from V and 2 bases from J, the gap between germline ends came to 15 bases. This CDR3 has 14 residues. CDR1 is MNHEY and CDR2 is SVGAGI in the germline V gene.

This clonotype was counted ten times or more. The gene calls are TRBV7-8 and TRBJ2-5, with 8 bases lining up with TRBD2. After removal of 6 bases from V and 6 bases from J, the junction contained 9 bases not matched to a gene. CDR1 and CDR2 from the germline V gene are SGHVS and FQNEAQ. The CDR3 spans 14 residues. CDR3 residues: CASRPGLGRQTQYF. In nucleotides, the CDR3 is TGTGCCAGCAGGCCGGGACTAGGCAGACAGACCCAGTACTTC.

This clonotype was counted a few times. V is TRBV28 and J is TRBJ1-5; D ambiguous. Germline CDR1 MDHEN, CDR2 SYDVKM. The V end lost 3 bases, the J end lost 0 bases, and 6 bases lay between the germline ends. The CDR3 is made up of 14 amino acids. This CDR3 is CASSFLDSNQPQHF. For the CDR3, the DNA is TGTGCCAGCAGTTTTCTAGATAGCAATCAGCCCCAGCATTTT.

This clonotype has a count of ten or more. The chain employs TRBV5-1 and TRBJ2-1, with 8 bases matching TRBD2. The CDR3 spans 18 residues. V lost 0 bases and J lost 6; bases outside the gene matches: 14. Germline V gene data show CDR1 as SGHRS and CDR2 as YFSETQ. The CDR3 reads CASSLGTGSLAGRNEQFF. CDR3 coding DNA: TGCGCCAGCAGCTTGGGTACAGGGTCTCTAGCGGGTCGCAATGAGCAGTTCTTC.

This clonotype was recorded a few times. The CDR3 loop is CSAPAVGVRTDTQYF. CDR3 bases: TGCAGTGCTCCTGCGGTAGGAGTACGGACAGATACGCAGTATTTT. The rearrangement links TRBV20-1 to TRBJ2-3; the D is unclear. CDR1 and CDR2 (germline): DFQATT, SNEGSKA (reference sequence). V was trimmed by 5 bases and J by 3 bases, leaving 18 bases between them. CDR3 length equals 15 residues.

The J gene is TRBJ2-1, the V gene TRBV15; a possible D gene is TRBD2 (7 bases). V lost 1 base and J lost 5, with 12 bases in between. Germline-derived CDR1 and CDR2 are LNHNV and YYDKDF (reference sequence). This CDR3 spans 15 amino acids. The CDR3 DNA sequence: TGTGCCACCAGCAGAGGGGCGGGGGCCAACAATGAGCAGTTCTTC. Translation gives CATSRGAGANNEQFF.